Following are 28 T cell receptor beta chains from one sample sequenced in a study of cytotoxic CD8 clonotypes in ibrutinib-treated CLL. Sequenced by immunoSEQ multiplex PCR; TCRdb stores in-frame clones only, minus some. The sample lists fewer than 300,000 clones, approximately 79% occurring once. The specimen comprised PBMCs, sampled at disease progression, from a patient treated with ibrutinib. The receptors were gathered from a human donor with chronic lymphocytic leukemia.

This clone was observed a single time. The V and J genes are TRBV6-1 and TRBJ2-7; D gene unclear. Germline CDR1 reads MNHNS; CDR2 reads SASEGT. The V and J ends lost 7 bases and 5 bases respectively, with 3 bases between them. This CDR3 has 9 amino acids. CDR3 amino acids: CASKNEQYF. In nucleotides, the CDR3 is TGTGCCAGCAAAAACGAGCAGTACTTC.

In this sample, this clone turned up a few times. The chain uses TRBV7-3 and TRBJ2-1; unclear D gene. Germline CDR1 and CDR2: SGHTA and FQGTGA. This CDR3 comprises 15 residues. The germline V and J ends were trimmed by 5 bases and 0 bases, with 11 bases remaining between them. The CDR3 coding sequence is TGTGCCAGCAGCCCTCGACTGGGCTCCTACAATGAGCAGTTCTTC. This translates into CASSPRLGSYNEQFF.

The genes are TRBV7-6 and TRBJ2-5; 9 bases line up with TRBD2. This CDR3 spans 17 amino acids. The V gene end was trimmed by 0 bases and the J gene end by 5 bases; junction bases not matched to a gene: 10. Germline values: CDR1 SGHVS, CDR2 FNYEAQ. The CDR3 sequence is CASSLALAGRLHETQYF. The CDR3 DNA is TGTGCCAGCAGCTTAGCCCTAGCGGGACGCCTCCATGAGACCCAGTACTTC.

The chain recombines TRBV19 with TRBJ2-1; TRBD2 agrees at 8 bases. The CDR3 has 15 residues. Germline lookup yields CDR1 LNHDA and CDR2 SQIVND (reference sequence). The trim removed 1 base at V and 6 bases at J, leaving 5 bases unmatched. The CDR3 coding sequence is TGTGCCAGTAGTATAGGCGGGGGGCCTATCAATGAGCAGTTCTTC. Translating gives CASSIGGGPINEQFF.

The V call is TRBV5-1, the J call TRBJ2-5; D tentatively fits TRBD1 or TRBD2 (5 bases each). Germline V gene sequence: CDR1 SGHRS, CDR2 YFSETQ. Trimming shortened V by 4 bases and J by 5 bases, and 12 bases separated the two germline ends. This CDR3 spans 13 amino acids. The chain's CDR3 is CASSASRVETQYF. For the CDR3, the DNA is TGCGCCAGCAGCGCTAGCAGGGTCGAGACCCAGTACTTC. The entire variable domain, with the rest obtained from reference TRBV5-1 and TRBJ2-5, is as follows: KAGVTQTPRYLIKTRGQQVTLSCSPISGHRSVSWYQQTPGQGLQFLFEYFSETQRNKGNFPGRFSGRQFSNSRSEMNVSTLELGDSALYLCASSASRVETQYFGPGTRLLVL.

The chain joins TRBV6-5 to TRBJ1-2; a possible D gene is TRBD1 (5 bases). Germline V gene lookup returns CDR1 MNHEY and CDR2 SVGAGI. V dropped 0 bases and J dropped 5 bases, with 16 bases sitting between them. CDR3 length: 16 residues. The DNA for the CDR3 is TGTGCCAGCAGTTACTCGATGGTTCGGGGGAAATATGGCTACACCTTC. It specifies CASSYSMVRGKYGYTF.

This clone was observed a single time. The V gene is TRBV7-8, the J gene TRBJ2-1; 13 nucleotides match TRBD2. Per germline, CDR1 SGHVS and CDR2 FQNEAQ. The CDR3 runs to 20 residues. V shed 6 bases and J 6 bases; nucleotides not matched to a gene: 20. The CDR3 here is CASSQGGLAGFPPALNEQFF. CDR3 DNA sequence: TGTGCCAGCAGTCAAGGGGGACTAGCGGGGTTTCCTCCCGCCCTCAATGAGCAGTTCTTC.

This chain links TRBV7-6 with TRBJ2-1; TRBD2 aligns across 11 bases. CDR3 length equals 16 residues. J was trimmed by 10 bases and V by 5 bases; bases with no gene match: 13. Germline CDR1 and CDR2: SGHVS and FNYEAQ. Here the CDR3 DNA reads TGTGCCAGCAGCACATGGTTCAAACCTAGCGGGGGGGAGCAGTTCTTC. Translation gives CASSTWFKPSGGEQFF.

In regard to this clone: A junction end diverges from the germline sequence, so it may reflect a read error. V usage is TRBV4-1 and J usage is TRBJ2-7; D is possibly TRBD1 or TRBD2 (5 bases each). The CDR3 length is 14 residues. Germline CDR1 reads MGHRA; CDR2 reads YSYEKL. CDR3: CASSPTGTAYGQYF. As DNA, the CDR3 is TGCGCCAGCAGCCCTACCGGGACGGCCTACGGGCAGTACTTC.

The rearrangement joins TRBV6-5 to TRBJ2-3; 10 positions match TRBD1. CDR3 size: 15 residues. Germline V gives CDR1 MNHEY, CDR2 SVGAGI. The ends lost 0 bases at V and 6 bases at J; junction bases unmatched: 3. The CDR3 reads CASSYSGQGYDTQYF. The CDR3 coding sequence is TGTGCCAGCAGTTACTCGGGACAGGGGTATGATACGCAGTATTTT.

The chain recombines TRBV5-1 with TRBJ2-7; weak D call: TRBD1 (6 bases). The CDR3 is made up of 15 amino acids. Per the germline V gene, CDR1 is SGHRS and CDR2 is YFSETQ. Trimming left V 4 bases short and J 2 bases short, with 16 bases between. This CDR3 reads CASSHRVDPTYEQYF. The CDR3 DNA reads as TGCGCCAGCAGCCACAGGGTAGATCCTACCTACGAGCAGTACTTC.

The rearrangement joins TRBV6-1 to TRBJ2-7; no clear D. The CDR3 has 14 amino acids. V shed 2 bases and J shed 3 bases, with 11 bases lying between them. Germline loops: CDR1 MNHNS, CDR2 SASEGT. The CDR3: CASSEPTVIYEQYF. CDR3 sequence (DNA): TGTGCCAGCAGTGAACCAACAGTTATCTACGAGCAGTACTTC.

V is TRBV13 and J is TRBJ1-2; D remains ambiguous. V lost 1 base to trimming and J lost 2 bases, with 14 bases between them. Germline lookup yields CDR1 PRHDT and CDR2 FYEKMQ (reference sequence). The CDR3 sequence is 16 residues long. CDR3 region: CASSLAPSGPNYGYTF. CDR3 in DNA: TGTGCCAGCAGCTTAGCCCCCAGCGGGCCCAACTATGGCTACACCTTC.

This clone was seen once. This rearrangement joins TRBV29-1 to TRBJ1-2; D remains unclear. The CDR3 is 13 residues long. Germline CDR1 and CDR2: SQVTM and ANQGSEA. Trimming pared 0 bases from V and 8 bases from J, leaving 13 bases between. For the CDR3, the DNA is TGCAGCGTTGAAGATAAGGTTTGGGGAGGCTACACCTTC. It is translated as CSVEDKVWGGYTF.

The genes are TRBV5-1 and TRBJ2-3, with TRBD2 matching 8 bases. Germline assignment: CDR1 SGHRS and CDR2 YFSETQ. The V gene end was trimmed by 5 bases and the J gene end by 4 bases; junction bases not matched to a gene: 12. This CDR3 region has 16 residues. The CDR3 spells CASSTLAGRLADTQYF. CDR3 DNA: TGCGCCAGCAGTACTTTAGCGGGAAGGCTCGCAGATACGCAGTATTTT.

The chain carries TRBV9 and TRBJ1-6, with D unclear. This CDR3 is 13 amino acids long. V was clipped by 3 bases and J by 10 bases, with 11 bases between them. The V gene's germline CDR1 is SGDLS and CDR2 YYNGEE. CDR3 coding DNA: TGTGCCAGCAGCGGTGGGGTCGGATCACCCCTCCACTTT. Its protein is CASSGGVGSPLHF.

This sequence joins TRBV29-1 and TRBJ2-3; the match to TRBD2 covers 9 bases. Per germline, CDR1 SQVTM and CDR2 ANQGSEA. The V gene end was trimmed by 1 base and the J gene end by 4 bases; junction bases not matched to a gene: 9. The CDR3 is 16 amino acids. Here the CDR3 DNA reads TGCAGCGTTGAAGGTTGGCGGGGGGGCCCCCCAGATACGCAGTATTTT. The encoded protein is CSVEGWRGGPPDTQYF.

This clone has just a few counts. The rearrangement joins TRBV5-1 to TRBJ2-3; TRBD1 agrees at 7 bases. V dropped 0 bases and J dropped 3; count of bases not matched to a gene: 4. The CDR3 is 15 residues long. CDR1 SGHRS and CDR2 YFSETQ come from the germline V gene. CDR3 sequence reads: CASSLGTGETDTQYF. The CDR3 bases are TGCGCCAGCAGCTTGGGTACAGGGGAAACAGATACGCAGTATTTT.

This rearrangement joins TRBV4-3 to TRBJ2-2, with D possibly matching TRBD2 (5 bases). CDR1 and CDR2 (germline): LGHNA, YSLEER. This CDR3 is 14 amino acids long. Trimming shortened V by 1 base and J by 5 bases, and 8 bases separated the two germline ends. CDR3 in amino acids: CASSQAWRTGELFF. The CDR3 DNA is TGCGCCAGCAGCCAAGCTTGGAGGACCGGGGAGCTGTTTTTT.

The chain links TRBV5-1 to TRBJ1-3, with D tentatively TRBD1 (5 bases). Germline V gene data show CDR1 as SGHRS and CDR2 as YFSETQ. V was pared by 4 bases and J by 2 bases, with 13 bases between. The CDR3 length is 15 residues. CDR3 residues: CASSPTGTAGNTIYF. The CDR3 DNA is TGCGCCAGCAGCCCAACCGGGACGGCTGGAAACACCATATATTTT.

The genes are TRBV10-2 and TRBJ2-2, with D maybe TRBD1 (6 bases). Looked up from germline, CDR1 is WSHSY and CDR2 is SAAADI. The CDR3 runs to 14 residues. V lost 4 bases and J lost 2, with 8 bases in between. The CDR3 spells CASSGDKNTGELFF. The CDR3 DNA follows: TGCGCCAGCAGTGGGGACAAAAACACCGGGGAGCTGTTTTTT.

The chain carries TRBV21-1 and TRBJ1-2; TRBD1, the table's D call, lacks a check against the DNA. TRBV21-1 is noted as a pseudogene. The CDR3 totals 15 residues. The CDR3 bases are TGTGCCAGCAGCCCACGGACAGGGGCCAAATATGGCTACACCTTC. Its translation is CASSPRTGAKYGYTF.

The genes are TRBV7-6 and TRBJ2-1; 7 bases are shared with TRBD2. The length of the CDR3 is 19 residues. J was trimmed by 1 base and V by 0 bases; bases with no gene match: 12. The V gene's germline CDR1 is SGHVS and CDR2 FNYEAQ. The CDR3 DNA sequence: TGTGCCAGCAGCTTAGCAAGGGGCGGGAGAACGCGTTCCTACAATGAGCAGTTCTTC. Translating it yields CASSLARGGRTRSYNEQFF.

This clone was counted a single time. This chain uses TRBV28 with TRBJ1-2; D might be TRBD1 (5 bases). The V and J ends lost 2 bases and 8 bases respectively, with 9 bases between them. The CDR3 totals 12 residues. Germline lookup yields CDR1 MDHEN and CDR2 SYDVKM. CDR3 amino acids: CASSLQGKGYTF. CDR3 coding DNA: TGTGCCAGCAGTTTACAGGGAAAGGGCTACACCTTC.

V and J are TRBV11-2 and TRBJ1-1; TRBD1 is a possible D gene (6 bases). The CDR3 has 15 residues. Germline V CDR1 and CDR2: SGHAT, FQNNGV. V was trimmed by 1 base and J by 4 bases, leaving 13 bases between them. CDR3 DNA sequence: TGTGCCAGCAGCTTAGTGGCGGGCAGGGGCACTGAAGCTTTCTTT. Translation: CASSLVAGRGTEAFF.

The chain is built from TRBV6-5 and TRBJ1-2; D uncertain. Trimming shortened V by 8 bases and J by 8 bases, and 12 bases separated the two germline ends. CDR1 MNHEY and CDR2 SVGAGI come from the germline V gene. This CDR3 has 11 amino acids. The CDR3 DNA is TGTGCCAGCGTCAAGTGGAGGGGCTACACCTTC. The encoded protein is CASVKWRGYTF.

The CDR3 DNA sequence: TGTGCCAGCACCTTTACTTGGGCAGATACGCAGTATTTT. Its protein product is CASTFTWADTQYF. This chain joins TRBV6-6 and TRBJ2-3; no clear D gene. Germline values: CDR1 MNHNY, CDR2 SVGAGI (reference sequence). V was trimmed by 7 bases and J by 4 bases, leaving 12 bases between them. This CDR3 comprises 13 residues.

The chain links TRBV5-1 to TRBJ1-2; 10 nucleotides match TRBD1. After removal of 3 bases from V and 8 bases from J, the junction contained 4 bases not matched to a gene. The germline V gene encodes CDR1 SGHRS and CDR2 YFSETQ. This CDR3 is 13 amino acids long. The CDR3 DNA reads TGCGCCAGCAGCTACGGGGACAGGGGCGGCTACACCTTC. Translation gives CASSYGDRGGYTF.